This T cell receptor beta chain was identified in a study of blood T cell repertoires in COVID-19. Background on the study: The United States, Italy and Spain were the sources of the acute and convalescent COVID-19 samples.

Germline V CDR1 and CDR2: SNHLY, FYNNEI. V gave up 3 bases and J gave up 8 bases; unmatched junction bases: 2. This CDR3 spans 14 amino acids. The repertoire was sequenced with immunoSEQ multiplex PCR; TCRdb's copy has only in-frame clones and lacks some. The data contain roughly 250,000 clones, 70% to 85% of them seen just once; the ten biggest clones take up over 3%. In its sample, this clone was seen many times. The same CDR3 also results from other DNA sequences found in this sample. This sequence was found in a woman aged 40 to 49 with active or convalescent COVID-19. The gene calls are TRBV2 and TRBJ1-6; 9 bases map to TRBD1. The sequenced sample consisted of peripheral blood. CDR3: CASSEDRGYSPLHF. The CDR3 region has the DNA TGTGCCAGCAGTGAGGACAGGGGATATTCACCCCTCCACTTT.